These T cell receptor beta chains were read from a single sample in a study of OX40 agonist ivuxolimab in advanced cancers. Method: immunoSEQ multiplex PCR; TCRdb's copy keeps in-frame clones and lacks some. The table has 85,000 to 90,000 clones, approximately 85% seen once. Material: CD4+ or CD8+ T cells sorted from blood, obtained in a trial of the OX40 agonist ivuxolimab. The receptors were sampled from an adult with an advanced solid tumor such as melanoma, head and neck, liver or kidney cancer. Both conserved end residues are part of each CDR3. D genes are given only for firm matches. Some rows mark clone size as missing; the rest say once, few, many or name a class of expanded clone.

V gene	J gene	clone size	D gene	CDR3 protein	CDR3 DNA
TRBV7-9	TRBJ1-2	.	.	CASSLTATERGYTF	TGTGCCAGCAGCTTAACAGCGACAGAACGTGGCTACACCTTC
TRBV28	TRBJ1-5	once	.	CASCGRRSLGNQPQHF	TGTGCCTCCTGCGGGCGGAGGAGTTTGGGGAATCAGCCCCAGCATTTT
TRBV15	TRBJ1-2	.	.	CATSGGGAYGYTF	TGTGCCACCAGCGGGGGAGGCGCATATGGCTACACCTTC
TRBV7-2	TRBJ2-3	.	.	CASSLASAPGTDTQYF	TGTGCCAGCAGCTTAGCCTCCGCCCCGGGCACAGATACGCAGTATTTT
TRBV7-9	TRBJ2-7	.	TRBD2	CASSPGVIAGGSYEQYF	TGTGCCAGCAGCCCCGGGGTCATAGCGGGGGGTTCCTACGAGCAGTACTTC
TRBV7-3	TRBJ2-2	.	.	CASSLGSASNTGELFF	TGTGCCAGCAGCTTAGGGAGCGCGTCGAACACCGGGGAGCTGTTTTTT
TRBV5-1	TRBJ1-1	few	.	CASSGRSEAFF	TGCGCCAGCAGTGGCCGATCTGAAGCTTTCTTT
TRBV2	TRBJ1-5	few	TRBD1	CASSRTGGRQPQHF	TGTGCCAGCAGTCGGACAGGGGGCAGGCAGCCCCAGCATTTT
TRBV7-2	TRBJ2-3	.	.	CASSFRVTDTQYF	TGTGCCAGCAGCTTTCGCGTCACAGATACGCAGTATTTT
TRBV11-3	TRBJ2-1	.	TRBD2	CASSLGTSNEQFF	TGTGCCAGCAGCCTGGGGACTAGCAATGAGCAGTTCTTC
TRBV11-2	TRBJ1-1	.	TRBD1	CASSRSRGGLTEAFF	TGTGCCAGCAGCCGTTCGCGAGGGGGCCTCACTGAAGCTTTCTTT
TRBV29-1	TRBJ1-2	.	.	CSVGLGDNYGYTF	TGCAGCGTTGGTCTAGGGGATAACTATGGCTACACCTTC
TRBV19	TRBJ2-1	.	.	CASSNRNEQFF	TGTGCCAGTAGCAATCGTAATGAGCAGTTCTTC
TRBV9	TRBJ1-6	.	TRBD1	CASSVAGQYNSPLHF	TGTGCCAGCAGCGTAGCGGGACAGTATAATTCACCCCTCCACTTT
TRBV19	TRBJ2-2	.	TRBD2	CASMLAGVNTGELFF	TGTGCCAGTATGCTAGCGGGGGTAAACACCGGGGAGCTGTTTTTT
TRBV25-1	TRBJ1-2	.	.	CASSPFGQSYGYTF	TGTGCCAGCAGTCCATTTGGGCAGTCCTATGGCTACACCTTC
TRBV29-1	TRBJ2-3	.	.	CSVRGRGADTQYF	TGCAGCGTGAGAGGTAGGGGAGCAGATACGCAGTATTTT
TRBV5-8	TRBJ1-2	.	.	CASSLVQDGYTF	TGTGCCAGCAGCTTGGTGCAGGATGGCTACACCTTC
TRBV9	TRBJ2-1	once	.	CASSPRSSRYNEQFF	TGTGCCAGCAGCCCTAGGTCTAGCCGCTACAATGAGCAGTTCTTC
TRBV6-1	TRBJ2-7	.	.	CASRDYGEQYF	TGTGCCAGCAGGGACTACGGCGAGCAGTACTTC